This T cell receptor (beta chain) appears in the sequencing data of a study of T cell repertoires in cytomegalovirus infection. Study outcomes and limitations: The ex vivo response was dominated by HLA-C-restricted CMV-specific TCR beta clonotypes.

Using its own MiXCR run on the reads, TCRdb lists one record per CDR3 protein. The table includes some 800,000 distinct CDR3 sequences, about 30% detected once. A word on this clonotype: Its antigen is unknown.

This CDR3 is 13 amino acids long. V was shortened by 6 bases and J by 6 bases, with 14 bases between the two germline ends. This sequence originates from a human donor in good health (CMV status not recorded). Some clones in this sample may be carry-over from other donors' samples. The genes are TRBV12-3 or TRBV12-4 and TRBJ1-2; possible D gene TRBD1, 5 bases. The sample was cultured CD8+ T cells from PBMCs, taken from culture after CMV antigen stimulation. CDR3 in amino acids: CASSLGLQDGYTF. In DNA, the CDR3 is TGTGCCAGCAGCCTGGGGCTCCAGGATGGCTACACCTTC.